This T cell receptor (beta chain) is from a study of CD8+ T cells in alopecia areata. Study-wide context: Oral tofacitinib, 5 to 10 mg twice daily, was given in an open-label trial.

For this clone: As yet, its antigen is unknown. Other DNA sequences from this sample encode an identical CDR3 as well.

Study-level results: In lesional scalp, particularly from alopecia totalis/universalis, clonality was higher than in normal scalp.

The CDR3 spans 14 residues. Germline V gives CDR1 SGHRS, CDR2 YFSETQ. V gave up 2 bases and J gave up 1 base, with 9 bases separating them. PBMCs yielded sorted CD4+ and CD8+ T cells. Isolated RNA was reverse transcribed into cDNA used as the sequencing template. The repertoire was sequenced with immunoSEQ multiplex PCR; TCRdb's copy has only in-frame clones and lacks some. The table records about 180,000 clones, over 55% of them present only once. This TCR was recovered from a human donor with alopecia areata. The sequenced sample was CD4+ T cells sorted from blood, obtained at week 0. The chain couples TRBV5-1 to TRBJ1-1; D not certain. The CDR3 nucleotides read TGCGCCAGCAGCTTAGGGCAGGCGAACACTGAAGCTTTCTTT. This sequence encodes CASSLGQANTEAFF.